The 12 T cell receptor beta chains reported below all come from one sample, sequenced in a study of T cell repertoires in cytomegalovirus infection. TCRdb fed the reads into MiXCR, producing one record per CDR3 protein. The top ten clones hold 10% to 13% of a sample with about 460,000 distinct CDR3 sequences, roughly 10% of them seen once. Sequencing was done on a sample of PBMCs. These receptors all stem from a human donor in good health (CMV status not recorded). Some clones in this sample may be carry-over from other donors' samples.

This clonotype has a handful of counts. V and J are TRBV5-6 and TRBJ1-2; the match to TRBD1 covers 8 bases. The CDR3 is 15 amino acids. Germline loops: CDR1 SGHDT, CDR2 YYEEEE. J was trimmed by 7 bases and V by 0 bases; bases with no gene match: 8. The CDR3: CASSLDGQGGVGYTF. CDR3 DNA: TGTGCCAGCAGCTTGGATGGACAGGGTGGTGTTGGCTACACCTTC.

The table lists this clonotype with many counts. V and J are TRBV4-1 and TRBJ1-1; D is possibly TRBD1 (5 bases). CDR1 and CDR2 (germline): MGHRA, YSYEKL. V was shortened by 3 bases and J by 2 bases, with 10 bases between the two germline ends. The CDR3 sequence is 14 residues long. CDR3 bases: TGCGCCAGCAGCCAGGCCCGGGACAACACTGAAGCTTTCTTT. Its protein is CASSQARDNTEAFF.

About this clonotype itself: A read error is possible here, since a much larger clone lies one base away. This rearrangement joins TRBV5-4 to TRBJ1-1; the D is unclear. CDR3 length equals 16 residues. Germline V gene sequence: CDR1 SGHNT, CDR2 YYREEE (reference sequence). For the CDR3, the DNA is TGTGCCAGCAGCTCCTACTCGGGGTTGATGAACGCTGAAGCTTTCTTT. It is translated as CASSSYSGLMNAEAFF.

This clonotype came up many times. The chain joins TRBV12-3 or TRBV12-4 to TRBJ2-4; D uncertain. Between the trimmed V and J ends, which lost 5 bases and 4 bases, there was a span of 12 bases. This CDR3 is built from 14 residues. CDR3 in amino acids: CASSQGQVKNIQYF. CDR3 bases: TGTGCCAGCAGTCAAGGCCAGGTTAAAAACATTCAGTACTTC.

The rearrangement links TRBV20-1 to TRBJ1-2, with a weak D call TRBD1 (6 bases). Trimming took 1 base from V and 8 from J, leaving 26 bases between them. From germline, CDR1 is DFQATT and CDR2 SNEGSKA (reference sequence). The CDR3 sequence is 17 residues long. The CDR3 bases are TGCAGTGCTAGAGCCCCCCGGGGGCAGGGAGTTGAGTCGGGCTACACCTTC. This translates into CSARAPRGQGVESGYTF.

The rearrangement links TRBV28 to TRBJ1-5; unclear D gene. Germline V CDR1 and CDR2: MDHEN, SYDVKM. Trimming removed 6 bases at V and 4 bases at J, with 13 bases between. The CDR3 covers 14 residues. The CDR3 DNA follows: TGTGCCAGCAGAACTACGTACAGTAATCAGCCCCAGCATTTT. This gives the protein CASRTTYSNQPQHF.

This clonotype was counted once. V usage is TRBV25-1 and J usage is TRBJ1-2; possibly TRBD1 for D (6 bases). The CDR3 runs 15 residues. V was trimmed by 4 bases and J by 6 bases, leaving 18 bases between them. The germline CDR1 and CDR2 sequences are MGHDK and SYGVNS. This CDR3 is CASSGRSGAPNGYTF. CDR3 sequence (DNA): TGTGCCAGCAGTGGGAGATCGGGGGCTCCTAATGGCTACACCTTC.

This clonotype was recorded at least ten times. The chain links TRBV12-3 or TRBV12-4 to TRBJ2-7; possible D gene TRBD1, 5 bases. CDR3 length: 12 amino acids. Trimming removed 6 bases at V and 4 bases at J, with 10 bases between. The CDR3 sequence is CASSLRVYEQYF. In DNA, the CDR3 is TGTGCCAGCAGCCTCAGGGTTTACGAGCAGTACTTC.

This clonotype was counted ten times or more. The chain joins TRBV6-4 to TRBJ2-1; D is possibly TRBD2 (5 bases). Germline V lookup: CDR1 MRHNA, CDR2 SNTAGT. The CDR3 has 14 amino acids. V shed 2 bases and J shed 3 bases, with 8 bases lying between them. CDR3 nucleotide sequence: TGTGCCAGCAGTGACGACGGGAACTACAATGAGCAGTTCTTC. Amino acids: CASSDDGNYNEQFF.

In this sample, this clonotype turned up a few times. The gene calls are TRBV18 and TRBJ2-7; 8 bases match TRBD1. V lost 3 bases and J lost 7; bases outside the gene matches: 8. Germline loops: CDR1 KGHSH, CDR2 LQKENI. The CDR3 spans 14 residues. This CDR3 reads CASSPGQGAREQYF. The CDR3 nucleotides are TGTGCCAGCTCACCCGGGCAGGGGGCGAGGGAGCAGTACTTC.

Concerning this clonotype itself: A much larger clone sits a single nucleotide away, making a read error possible. This chain links TRBV18 with TRBJ2-2; 8 bases fit TRBD1. This CDR3 has 16 residues. Germline V gene lookup returns CDR1 KGHSH and CDR2 LQKENI. This CDR3 is CANSPPGQGYTGELFF. The CDR3 coding sequence is TGTGCCAACTCACCCCCCGGACAGGGATACACCGGGGAGCTGTTTTTT.

The V call is TRBV29-1, the J call TRBJ2-1; TRBD2 is a possible D gene (5 bases). This CDR3 has 17 amino acids. V lost 0 bases, J lost 5 bases, and 20 bases lay in between. Germline V gene data show CDR1 as SQVTM and CDR2 as ANQGSEA. CDR3 DNA sequence: TGCAGCGTTGAAGATCCGGGATCGGGGTTTTTGGACAATGAGCAGTTCTTC. Its protein product is CSVEDPGSGFLDNEQFF.